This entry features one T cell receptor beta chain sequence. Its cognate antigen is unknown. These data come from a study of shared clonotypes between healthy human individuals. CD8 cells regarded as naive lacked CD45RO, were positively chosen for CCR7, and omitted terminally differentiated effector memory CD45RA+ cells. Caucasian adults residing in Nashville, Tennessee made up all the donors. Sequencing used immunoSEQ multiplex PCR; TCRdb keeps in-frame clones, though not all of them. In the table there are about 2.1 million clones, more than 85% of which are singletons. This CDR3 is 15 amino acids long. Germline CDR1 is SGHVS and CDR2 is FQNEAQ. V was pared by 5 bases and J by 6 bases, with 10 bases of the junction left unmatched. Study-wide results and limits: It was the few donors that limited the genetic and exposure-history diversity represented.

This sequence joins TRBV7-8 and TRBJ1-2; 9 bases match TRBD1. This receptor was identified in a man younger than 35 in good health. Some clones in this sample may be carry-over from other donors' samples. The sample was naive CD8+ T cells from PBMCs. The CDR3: CASSSRDRARDGYTF. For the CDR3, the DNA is TGTGCCAGCAGCAGCCGGGACAGGGCCAGGGATGGCTACACCTTC.